The source of this TCR beta chain is a study of cytomegalovirus exposure and HLA in healthy donors. Study-level information: Most donors, roughly 82% of some 400 genotyped, fell in the Caucasian-associated ancestry cluster. The study's findings and limits: TCR beta chains numbering more than 150 were designated cytomegalovirus-associated. The productive fraction for most TCR beta V segments was about 90% or about 30% in an earlier analysis.

The germline CDR1 and CDR2 sequences are MDHEN and SYDVKM. The CDR3 is made up of 13 amino acids. Between the trimmed V and J ends, which lost 5 bases and 4 bases, there was a span of 12 bases. Notes on this clone: Its antigen is currently unknown.

The PCR contained 60 Vbeta and 13 Jbeta primers. Produced via immunoSEQ multiplex PCR; TCRdb's table is partial and in-frame only. The table shows 30,000 to 45,000 clones, with approximately 80% occurring only once. This chain connects TRBV28 to TRBJ2-7; possibly TRBD2 for D (6 bases). The source is a woman between 18 and 30 years old in good health and CMV-seronegative. Sequencing was done on a sample of PBMCs. Here the CDR3 DNA reads TGTGCCAGCAGTGACGCGGGGAGGTACGAGCAGTACTTC. This codes for CASSDAGRYEQYF.